The source of this T cell receptor beta chain is a study of CD8 T cells in Susac syndrome. Random hexamers were used to reverse transcribe 0.5 to 1 ug of RNA. Amplification of the TCR beta CDR3 was carried out by immunoSEQ multiplex PCR, which spanned a total of 54 Vbeta and 13 Jbeta segments. TCRdb ran MiXCR on the immunoSEQ multiplex PCR reads and lists one entry per CDR3 protein. The sample consists of around 56,000 distinct CDR3 sequences, just over 90% of them appearing once. TCR beta sequencing was performed on blood CD8+ and CD4+ T cells. The TEMRA cells underwent FACS enrichment, while the CD8+ and CD4+ T cells underwent negative isolation. Trimming took 0 bases from V and 6 from J, leaving 13 bases between them. Germline assignment: CDR1 SGDLS and CDR2 YYNGEE. There are 15 residues in the CDR3.

Sequencing was done on a sample of CD8+ T cells from PBMCs. This rearrangement joins TRBV9 to TRBJ1-5, with D unclear. The clonotype comes from a human donor in good health. The CDR3 DNA is TGTGCCAGCAGCGTAGGGGCAGGTCTGGGTCAGCCCCAGCATTTT. This encodes CASSVGAGLGQPQHF.